The rows below give T cell receptor beta chains drawn from one sample of a study of blood T cell repertoires in COVID-19. This table comes from immunoSEQ multiplex PCR, and its TCRdb copy is limited to in-frame clones, with some not included. The sample has 210,000 or so clones, about 90% seen once. The material sequenced was peripheral blood. The receptors stem from a man between 40 and 49 years old with active or convalescent COVID-19. Both conserved end residues are part of each CDR3. A D gene is named only where the DNA matches it firmly. Clone size is shown for a subset of rows, as once, few, many or a class of expanded clone.

clone_size	v_call	d_call	j_call	cdr3_aa	cdr3_nt
.	TRBV10-3	TRBD2	TRBJ2-1	CAISPLATYNEQFF	TGTGCCATCAGTCCACTAGCGACCTACAATGAGCAGTTCTTC
.	TRBV2	TRBD2	TRBJ2-7	CASSEGGTSGSYEQYF	TGTGCCAGCAGTGAAGGGGGAACTAGCGGGAGTTACGAGCAGTACTTC
.	TRBV19	TRBD1	TRBJ1-2	CASSIADRVGYTF	TGTGCCAGTAGTATAGCGGACAGGGTCGGCTACACCTTC
.	TRBV18	.	TRBJ2-7	CASSPRQEAEQYF	TGTGCCAGCTCACCGCGACAGGAGGCCGAGCAGTACTTC
.	TRBV28	.	TRBJ1-1	CASVPEGHGITEAFF	TGTGCCAGCGTCCCCGAGGGCCACGGAATCACTGAAGCTTTCTTT
.	TRBV18	TRBD1	TRBJ1-5	CASSLGTTGGQDQPQHF	TGTGCCAGCTCCCTTGGTACGACAGGGGGTCAGGATCAGCCCCAGCATTTT
once	TRBV27	.	TRBJ2-7	CASRQGGNEQYF	TGTGCCAGCAGACAGGGGGGGAACGAGCAGTACTTC
.	TRBV6-5	.	TRBJ1-1	CASSSLNIGEAFF	TGTGCCAGCAGTTCCCTAAATATTGGTGAAGCTTTCTTT
.	TRBV15	.	TRBJ1-4	CATSLRTGYEKLFF	TGTGCCACCAGCCTGCGTACGGGGTATGAAAAACTGTTTTTT
.	TRBV30	.	TRBJ1-2	CAWSVAPNHGYTF	TGTGCCTGGAGTGTAGCCCCCAATCACGGCTACACCTTC
.	TRBV19	.	TRBJ1-5	CASSLHDGGNQPQHF	TGTGCCAGTAGTCTCCACGACGGGGGCAATCAGCCCCAGCATTTT
.	TRBV6-5	.	TRBJ1-6	CASRGTQGSNSPLHF	TGTGCCAGCAGGGGGACACAGGGATCGAATTCACCCCTCCACTTT
.	TRBV29-1	TRBD1	TRBJ2-1	CSARDRGEQFF	TGCAGCGCCCGGGACAGGGGTGAGCAGTTCTTC
.	TRBV2	.	TRBJ1-4	CASAGFGAANEKLFF	TGTGCCAGCGCAGGATTTGGGGCAGCTAATGAAAAACTGTTTTTT
.	TRBV27	.	TRBJ1-6	CASRLISYNSPLHF	TGTGCCAGCAGACTGATCTCCTATAATTCACCCCTCCACTTT
.	TRBV29-1	.	TRBJ2-7	CSVVAPARNEQYF	TGCAGCGTTGTAGCCCCAGCGAGGAACGAGCAGTACTTC
.	TRBV19	.	TRBJ1-5	CASSIKGSGGPVGNQPQHF	TGTGCCAGTAGTATTAAGGGTAGCGGGGGGCCGGTTGGCAATCAGCCCCAGCATTTT
.	TRBV6-5	.	TRBJ1-3	CASSYTGQGNTIYF	TGTGCCAGCAGTTACACGGGACAAGGAAACACCATATATTTT
.	TRBV28	.	TRBJ1-4	CASSFLNEKLFF	TGTGCCAGCAGTTTCCTCAATGAAAAACTGTTTTTT
.	TRBV4-1	.	TRBJ2-7	CASSQVFAEYEQYF	TGCGCCAGCAGCCAAGTTTTCGCTGAGTACGAGCAGTACTTC
.	TRBV27	TRBD1	TRBJ1-1	CASSPPDRGWGTEAFF	TGTGCCAGCAGTCCCCCTGACAGGGGTTGGGGCACTGAAGCTTTCTTT
.	TRBV7-8	TRBD2	TRBJ2-3	CASTYLSGGVDTQYF	TGTGCCAGCACCTACCTGTCGGGGGGGGTGGATACGCAGTATTTT
.	TRBV6-4	TRBD1	TRBJ1-1	CASSRGPVNTEAFF	TGTGCCAGCAGCAGGGGGCCAGTGAACACTGAAGCTTTCTTT
.	TRBV10-3	.	TRBJ1-2	CAISDPGRYGYTF	TGTGCCATCAGTGATCCGGGTCGCTATGGCTACACCTTC
once	TRBV6-5	.	TRBJ2-2	CASSYSTPRTGELFF	TGTGCCAGCAGTTACTCAACGCCGCGGACCGGGGAGCTGTTTTTT
medium-sized	TRBV6-2/TRBV6-3	.	TRBJ2-7	CASSSSSYEQYF	TGTGCCAGCAGTTCCAGTTCCTACGAGCAGTACTTC
once	TRBV7-6	.	TRBJ2-7	CASSLDANAGPLSYEQYF	TGTGCCAGCAGCTTAGACGCCAACGCGGGCCCCCTCTCCTACGAGCAGTACTTC
few	TRBV7-9	TRBD2	TRBJ2-7	CASSSWGTSGGSYEQYF	TGTGCCAGCAGCTCGTGGGGAACTAGCGGGGGCTCCTACGAGCAGTACTTC
.	TRBV7-3	.	TRBJ2-1	CASSPVGGYNEQFF	TGTGCCAGCAGCCCCGTAGGCGGTTACAATGAGCAGTTCTTC
.	TRBV28	.	TRBJ2-5	CASSLQTGYQETQYF	TGTGCCAGCAGTTTACAGACGGGGTACCAAGAGACCCAGTACTTC
.	TRBV6-5	TRBD2	TRBJ2-1	CASRPGLAVNEQFF	TGTGCCAGCAGGCCGGGACTAGCGGTAAATGAGCAGTTCTTC
.	TRBV28	.	TRBJ1-4	CASSLGGSTNEKLFF	TGTGCCAGCAGTTTAGGCGGGTCAACTAATGAAAAACTGTTTTTT
once	TRBV20-1	.	TRBJ1-2	CSASKGSGSYTF	TGCAGTGCTAGTAAAGGCTCCGGGAGCTACACCTTC
.	TRBV2	.	TRBJ2-1	CASSERRVGNEQFF	TGTGCCAGCAGTGAACGTCGCGTCGGGAATGAGCAGTTCTTC
.	TRBV19	.	TRBJ1-5	CASSTGTGRGNQPQHF	TGTGCCAGTAGTACCGGAACCGGGAGAGGAAATCAGCCCCAGCATTTT
.	TRBV11-2	.	TRBJ2-5	CASSPGIRRETQYF	TGTGCCAGCAGCCCTGGTATCCGTCGGGAGACCCAGTACTTC
few	TRBV7-6	TRBD1	TRBJ2-5	CASSFSNRGSGETQYF	TGTGCCAGCAGCTTTAGTAACAGGGGGAGCGGAGAGACCCAGTACTTC
.	TRBV18	.	TRBJ2-1	CASSETLGAYSYNEQFF	TGTGCCAGCTCAGAAACCTTAGGGGCCTACTCCTACAATGAGCAGTTCTTC
few	TRBV7-3	.	TRBJ1-1	CASGLQANTEAFF	TGTGCCAGCGGTCTACAGGCGAACACTGAAGCTTTCTTT
.	TRBV19	.	TRBJ1-1	CASKGYGGTEAFF	TGTGCCAGTAAGGGATACGGGGGCACTGAAGCTTTCTTT
.	TRBV2	.	TRBJ2-1	CASSEEPPLREGPYNEQFF	TGTGCCAGCAGTGAAGAGCCCCCCTTGAGGGAAGGCCCCTACAATGAGCAGTTCTTC
few	TRBV2	.	TRBJ1-6	CASSLQGATTPLHF	TGTGCCAGCAGCCTACAGGGCGCGACGACACCCCTCCACTTT
.	TRBV18	.	TRBJ2-1	CASSPGLAGRTHNEQFF	TGTGCCAGCTCCCCCGGGTTGGCAGGGAGGACCCACAATGAGCAGTTCTTC
.	TRBV29-1	.	TRBJ2-7	CSVQLASNYEQYF	TGCAGCGTTCAGCTAGCGTCGAACTACGAGCAGTACTTC
few	TRBV28	TRBD2	TRBJ2-7	CASSLTVGGWDEQYF	TGTGCCAGCAGTCTAACCGTGGGAGGGTGGGACGAGCAGTACTTC
.	TRBV5-1	.	TRBJ2-3	CASSLTGSTDTQYF	TGCGCCAGCAGCTTGACAGGGAGCACAGATACGCAGTATTTT
.	TRBV23-1	.	TRBJ1-1	CASSLCREQELGLMNTEAFF	TGCGCCAGCAGTCTTTGTAGAGAACAGGAATTGGGATTGATGAACACTGAAGCTTTCTTT
.	TRBV18	.	TRBJ2-2	CASSRPPGGPNTGELFF	TGTGCCAGCTCACGGCCCCCCGGGGGGCCGAACACCGGGGAGCTGTTTTTT
.	TRBV19	TRBD2	TRBJ2-5	CASSAGTSETQYF	TGTGCCAGTAGTGCCGGGACTAGCGAGACCCAGTACTTC
.	TRBV11-2	.	TRBJ1-1	CASSIHARMNTEAFF	TGTGCCAGCAGCATACATGCCCGCATGAACACTGAAGCTTTCTTT
.	TRBV2	.	TRBJ2-7	CASSDPGKAYF	TGTGCCAGCAGTGATCCGGGGAAGGCGTACTTC
.	TRBV7-9	TRBD1	TRBJ1-1	CASSSGTGNTEAFF	TGTGCCAGCAGCTCGGGGACAGGGAACACTGAAGCTTTCTTT
.	TRBV27	TRBD2	TRBJ2-7	CASRSGLAGLYEQYF	TGTGCCAGCAGATCGGGACTAGCGGGATTGTACGAGCAGTACTTC